These 21 T cell receptor beta chains originate from one sample sequenced in a study of T cells in Graves' hyperthyroidism and ophthalmopathy. RNA transcripts yielded amplified TCR beta CDR3 regions. RT-PCR in the first round (using the HTBI primer set) targeted the TCR CDR3. TCRdb recomputed calls from the multiplex PCR reads with MiXCR, one row per CDR3 protein. This sample has about 260,000 distinct CDR3 sequences, with about 17% found just once. What was sequenced was blood. Receptors originate from a woman aged 18-29 years with Graves' ophthalmopathy.

Notes on this clonotype: A read error is possible here, since a much larger clone lies one base away. This chain joins TRBV20-1 and TRBJ2-7, with 10 bases aligning to TRBD2. Trimming at V came to 1 base and at J to 7 bases, leaving 10 bases not matched to a gene. The CDR3 consists of 15 residues. The V gene's germline CDR1 is DFQATT and CDR2 SNEGSKA (reference sequence). The CDR3 DNA follows: TGCAGTGCTAGAGTTCTAGCGGGAGTCGGCGATGAGCAGTACTTC. Protein: CSARVLAGVGDEQYF.

This clonotype occurred many times. The V call is TRBV5-1, the J call TRBJ2-3; the match to TRBD1 covers 9 bases. V was clipped by 2 bases and J by 1 base; unmatched bases: 2. This CDR3 region has 15 residues. Germline V gives CDR1 SGHRS, CDR2 YFSETQ. Written as DNA, the CDR3 is TGCGCCAGCAGCTTATGGACAGGGGGCACAGATACGCAGTATTTT. It specifies CASSLWTGGTDTQYF.

The chain couples TRBV5-6 to TRBJ2-7; tentative D call: TRBD2 (6 bases). V lost 3 bases, J lost 2 bases, and 18 bases lay in between. CDR1 and CDR2 from the germline V gene are SGHDT and YYEEEE. The length of the CDR3 is 16 residues. The CDR3 region is CASSSLISGLTYEQYF. As DNA, the CDR3 is TGTGCCAGCAGCTCACTAATTAGCGGATTGACCTACGAGCAGTACTTC.

This clonotype was seen repeatedly, ten times or more. The V call is TRBV7-9, the J call TRBJ2-5; the D is unclear. Per germline, CDR1 SEHNR and CDR2 FQNEAQ (reference sequence). CDR3 length equals 13 residues. Trimming took 5 bases from V and 2 from J, leaving 9 bases between them. The CDR3 sequence: CASSALEQETQYF. The CDR3 nucleotides read TGTGCCAGCAGCGCGCTAGAACAAGAGACCCAGTACTTC.

The sample holds many counts of this clonotype. CDR3 coding DNA: TGCAGCGTTGAAGATCGGACCAGCTCCTACAATGAGCAGTTCTTC. Translation: CSVEDRTSSYNEQFF. The chain couples TRBV29-1 to TRBJ2-1; unclear D gene. This CDR3 has 15 amino acids. V was clipped by 0 bases and J by 0 bases, with 9 bases between them. Looked up from germline, CDR1 is SQVTM and CDR2 is ANQGSEA.

In its sample, this clonotype was seen many times. V and J are TRBV5-1 and TRBJ1-1; possible D gene TRBD1, 6 bases. V shed 0 bases and J shed 12 bases, with 12 bases lying between them. Germline-derived CDR1 and CDR2 are SGHRS and YFSETQ. The CDR3 contains 12 residues. CDR3 amino acids: CASSLGSGETFF. The CDR3 DNA reads as TGCGCCAGCAGCTTGGGGTCAGGGGAAACTTTCTTT.

The table lists this clonotype with many counts. V usage is TRBV11-3 and J usage is TRBJ2-1; D call uncertain. CDR1 and CDR2 from the germline V gene are SGHNT and YENEEA. Trimming pared 3 bases from V and 10 bases from J, leaving 10 bases between. This CDR3 comprises 12 residues. CDR3 sequence (DNA): TGTGCCAGCAGCTTTGTCAAGGCCGAGCAGTTCTTC. Translated, it gives CASSFVKAEQFF.

This clonotype came up many times. The chain combines TRBV7-9 with TRBJ1-2; weak D call: TRBD1 (5 bases). CDR1 and CDR2 from the germline V gene are SEHNR and FQNEAQ (reference sequence). The V end lost 4 bases, the J end lost 2 bases, and 20 bases lay between the germline ends. The CDR3 is 17 amino acids. The CDR3 sequence: CASSSEFWQGENYGYTF. The CDR3 DNA follows: TGTGCCAGCAGCTCAGAGTTTTGGCAGGGAGAAAACTATGGCTACACCTTC.

This clonotype has more than one count but fewer than ten. The V gene is TRBV19, the J gene TRBJ2-3; 12 nucleotides line up with TRBD2. This CDR3 is 16 amino acids long. CDR1 is LNHDA and CDR2 is SQIVND in the germline V gene (reference sequence). V lost 7 bases, J lost 6 bases, and 11 bases stayed unmatched. Here the CDR3 DNA reads TGTGCCAGTACTCCCGTTCTAGCGGGGGGGCCCGATACGCAGTATTTT. Translating it yields CASTPVLAGGPDTQYF.

The chain employs TRBV28 and TRBJ2-5; D not resolved. Germline values: CDR1 MDHEN, CDR2 SYDVKM. The CDR3 length is 12 residues. V dropped 6 bases and J dropped 5 bases, with 10 bases sitting between them. The CDR3: CASRQRRETQYF. CDR3 bases: TGTGCCAGCAGGCAACGAAGGGAGACCCAGTACTTC. Using reference TRBV28 and TRBJ2-5 for the parts outside the CDR3, the full variable domain is DVKVTQSSRYLVKRTGEKVFLECVQDMDHENMFWYRQDPGLGLRLIYFSYDVKMKEKGDIPEGYSVSREKKERFSLILESASTNQTSMYLCASRQRRETQYFGPGTRLLVL.

This clonotype has ten or more counts. The chain uses TRBV3-1 and TRBJ1-4, with D unresolved. The CDR3 runs 17 residues. V gave up 4 bases and J gave up 0 bases, with 15 bases separating them. From germline, CDR1 is LGHDT and CDR2 YNNKEL (reference sequence). The CDR3 nucleotides are TGTGCCAGCAGCCCGAAAGAAAACAGAGCAACTAATGAAAAACTGTTTTTT. This sequence encodes CASSPKENRATNEKLFF.

Many counts were recorded for this clonotype. The chain combines TRBV7-8 with TRBJ1-1; no reliable D call. Trimming pared 1 base from V and 5 bases from J, leaving 17 bases between. In germline, CDR1 is SGHVS, CDR2 FQNEAQ. The length of the CDR3 is 16 residues. The DNA for the CDR3 is TGTGCCAGCAGCTTAGGAGTAACAGCCACTGGAACTGAAGCTTTCTTT. This encodes CASSLGVTATGTEAFF.

This clonotype was seen ten or more times. CDR3 in amino acids: CASSSGRSSGNTIYF. CDR3 nucleotide sequence: TGCGCCAGCAGCTCGGGACGGAGCTCTGGAAACACCATATATTTT. The chain has TRBV5-1 and TRBJ1-3; D might be TRBD1 (5 bases). Germline CDR1 SGHRS, CDR2 YFSETQ. Trimming removed 3 bases at V and 0 bases at J, with 10 bases between. This CDR3 has 15 residues.

This clonotype was seen repeatedly, ten times or more. The V and J genes are TRBV7-9 and TRBJ2-4; D remains unclear. Per germline, CDR1 SEHNR and CDR2 FQNEAQ (reference sequence). The CDR3 consists of 14 residues. The germline V and J ends were trimmed by 4 bases and 9 bases, with 16 bases remaining between them. The CDR3 DNA follows: TGTGCCAGCAGCTCCGCTTCGGGTGGCGGCATTCAGTACTTC. It specifies CASSSASGGGIQYF.

The gene calls are TRBV4-2 and TRBJ2-5; TRBD2 aligns across 9 bases. The junction had 8 bases not matched to a gene; V was cut back by 0 bases and J by 0 bases. Germline CDR1 LGHNA, CDR2 YNFKEQ. The CDR3 has 18 amino acids. This chain's CDR3 is CASSQDFSGGRYQETQYF. In DNA, the CDR3 is TGTGCCAGCAGCCAAGACTTTAGCGGGGGCCGGTACCAAGAGACCCAGTACTTC.

This clonotype was observed many times. The chain uses TRBV24-1 and TRBJ2-7, with no clear D. The length of the CDR3 is 13 residues. Per the germline V gene, CDR1 is KGHDR and CDR2 is SFDVKD. V lost 1 base and J 5 bases, leaving 8 bases between the germline ends. The DNA of the CDR3 is TGTGCCACCAGTGATTTTCAGACCGACGAGCAGTACTTC. It specifies CATSDFQTDEQYF.

This clonotype was seen at least ten times. This chain links TRBV5-1 with TRBJ2-6, with 8 bases aligning to TRBD1. V shed 4 bases and J 0 bases; nucleotides not matched to a gene: 12. This CDR3 comprises 19 residues. The germline V gene has CDR1 SGHRS and CDR2 YFSETQ. The CDR3 protein is CASSRLSRDRFSGANVLTF. The CDR3 bases are TGCGCCAGCAGCCGATTATCCCGGGACAGGTTCTCTGGGGCCAACGTCCTGACTTTC.

This clonotype appeared many times. The chain uses TRBV4-1 and TRBJ1-3; no clear D. Germline V gene data show CDR1 as MGHRA and CDR2 as YSYEKL. The CDR3 totals 15 residues. Trimming removed 0 bases from V and 0 bases from J, with 6 bases in between. CDR3 DNA sequence: TGCGCCAGCAGCCAAGATCGGGACTCTGGAAACACCATATATTTT. Its translation: CASSQDRDSGNTIYF.

This clonotype was counted at least ten times. The chain is built from TRBV2 and TRBJ2-2; 10 positions agree with TRBD2. After removal of 3 bases from V and 4 bases from J, the junction contained 8 bases not matched to a gene. Germline CDR1 SNHLY, CDR2 FYNNEI. The CDR3 totals 17 residues. The CDR3 loop is CASSDLAGVYGTGELFF. CDR3 nucleotide sequence: TGTGCCAGCAGTGACCTAGCGGGAGTATACGGCACCGGGGAGCTGTTTTTT.

In nucleotides, the CDR3 is TGCGCCAGCAGCCAATCAGGGGCCTACGAGCAGTACTTC. Amino acid sequence: CASSQSGAYEQYF. The genes are TRBV4-1 and TRBJ2-7; tentatively, D is TRBD1 (6 bases). Germline V gene sequence: CDR1 MGHRA, CDR2 YSYEKL. Trimming pared 2 bases from V and 2 bases from J, leaving 7 bases between. CDR3 size: 13 residues.

This clonotype was detected ten times or more. The V and J genes are TRBV20-1 and TRBJ2-4; D unclear. The germline V gene has CDR1 DFQATT and CDR2 SNEGSKA (reference sequence). The length of the CDR3 is 11 residues. V was shortened by 7 bases and J by 5 bases, with 9 bases between the two germline ends. CDR3 sequence: CSGEEENIQYF. CDR3 bases: TGCAGTGGGGAAGAGGAAAACATTCAGTACTTC.